These 9 T cell receptor beta chains were sequenced from one sample in a study of blood T cell repertoires in COVID-19. Sequenced by immunoSEQ multiplex PCR; TCRdb stores in-frame clones only, minus some. The sample contains around 83,000 clones, approximately 90% of which appear only once. Material: peripheral blood. Receptors originate from a man between 50 and 59 years old with active or convalescent COVID-19.

This clone was observed once. The genes are TRBV5-1 and TRBJ2-7; D is perhaps TRBD2 (5 bases). The length of the CDR3 is 14 residues. V shed 4 bases and J shed 6 bases, with 17 bases lying between them. Germline lookup yields CDR1 SGHRS and CDR2 YFSETQ. The DNA of the CDR3 is TGCGCCAGCAGCCTGGGAAGAGGAGCGGTCGAGCAGTACTTC. Its translation is CASSLGRGAVEQYF.

The V gene is TRBV25-1, the J gene TRBJ2-3; D is undetermined. The length of the CDR3 is 14 residues. The V and J ends lost 6 bases and 2 bases respectively, with 12 bases between them. CDR1 and CDR2 (germline): MGHDK, SYGVNS. CDR3 nucleotide sequence: TGTGCCAGCAGCCGCGGCTTAGACACAGATACGCAGTATTTT. Translation gives CASSRGLDTDTQYF. The complete variable domain, with remaining parts taken from reference TRBV25-1 and TRBJ2-3, reads EADIYQTPRYLVIGTGKKITLECSQTMGHDKMYWYQQDPGMELHLIHYSYGVNSTEKGDLSSESTVSRIRTEHFPLTLESARPSHTSQYLCASSRGLDTDTQYFGPGTRLTVL.

This clone appeared a single time. This chain joins TRBV6-5 and TRBJ2-7; perhaps TRBD2 as D (6 bases). The CDR3 has 13 amino acids. V lost 8 bases and J lost 6, with 17 bases in between. Per the germline V gene, CDR1 is MNHEY and CDR2 is SVGAGI. The DNA for the CDR3 is TGTGCCAGCTGGAGGGATCCTGTCTCCGAGCAGTACTTC. Residues: CASWRDPVSEQYF.

This chain links TRBV5-1 with TRBJ1-1; 7 positions agree with TRBD1. This CDR3 region has 14 residues. J gave up 5 bases and V 4 bases, and 8 bases lay outside the gene matches. CDR1 is SGHRS, CDR2 YFSETQ, per germline. The CDR3 DNA follows: TGCGCCAGCAGCCAGACAGGGCAGCGTACTGAAGCTTTCTTT. It is translated as CASSQTGQRTEAFF.

This clone was seen more than once but under ten times. Additional DNA sequences in this sample encode the identical CDR3. The chain is built from TRBV5-1 and TRBJ1-3; D is ambiguous. Trimming pared 4 bases from V and 0 bases from J, leaving 5 bases between. CDR3 length: 13 residues. The germline V gene has CDR1 SGHRS and CDR2 YFSETQ. In DNA form, the CDR3 reads TGCGCCAGCAGCACAAACTCTGGAAACACCATATATTTT. It is translated as CASSTNSGNTIYF.

The rearrangement joins TRBV30 to TRBJ2-7; 9 bases are a match to TRBD1. Trimming cost V 1 base and J 2 bases; bases outside gene matches: 3. Looked up from germline, CDR1 is GTSNPN and CDR2 is SVGIG (reference sequence). The CDR3 sequence is 14 residues long. For the CDR3, the DNA is TGTGCCTGGAGTGCCGGGACAGGGCCCTACGAGCAGTACTTC. It codes for CAWSAGTGPYEQYF.

The chain links TRBV3-1 (or the pseudogene TRBV3-2) to TRBJ1-1; D not resolved. This CDR3 is 12 amino acids long. The V and J ends lost 0 bases and 7 bases respectively, with 6 bases between them. Germline-derived CDR1 and CDR2 are LGHDT and YNNKEL (reference sequence). The CDR3 coding sequence is TGTGCCAGCAGCCAAGATGTGCGTGAAGCTTTCTTT. It encodes CASSQDVREAFF.

This sequence joins TRBV24-1 and TRBJ2-5, with 7 nucleotides matching TRBD1. V lost 3 bases and J lost 3; bases outside the gene matches: 6. There are 15 residues in the CDR3. Germline assignment: CDR1 KGHDR and CDR2 SFDVKD. The CDR3 sequence: CATSDPPTGEETQYF. DNA for the CDR3: TGTGCCACCAGTGATCCGCCCACAGGGGAAGAGACCCAGTACTTC.

The rearrangement links TRBV6-2 or TRBV6-3 to TRBJ1-2, with 7 bases aligning to TRBD1. Germline loops: CDR1 MNHEY, CDR2 SVGEGT. This CDR3 is built from 17 residues. V was clipped by 5 bases and J by 4 bases; unmatched bases: 16. CDR3 nucleotide sequence: TGTGCCAGCAGTGGCCCCGACAGGGCCGAAGGTCTCTATGGCTACACCTTC. Translated, it gives CASSGPDRAEGLYGYTF.